This TCR beta chain was identified in a study of human T cells and chemical hapten exposure. Background on the study: Variation in per-sample TCR yields came mainly from small pooled library volume differences.

Unique molecular identifiers were linked by the library to individual cDNA molecules. In the original analysis: Across samples, TCR counts had a median of roughly 91,000 and ranged from roughly 23,224 to 690,600. TCRdb redid the calling of the RACE reads with MiXCR, one entry per CDR3 protein. These V and J calls rely on TCRdb rather than the paper's analysis. This table has under 95,000 distinct CDR3 sequences, about 8.8% appearing once. CDR1 and CDR2 (germline): MDHEN, SYDVKM. J was trimmed by 9 bases and V by 3 bases; bases with no gene match: 5. The CDR3 runs 14 residues. Time point of the sample: healthy volunteer bleed at 2 weeks. The starting material, unfractionated whole blood, was used for total RNA extraction. This clonotype was seen more than once but under ten times.

V gene TRBV28 combines with J gene TRBJ1-4, with 9 bases identical to TRBD1. The receptor's source is a female donor in good health. Some clones in this sample may be carry-over from other donors' samples. Sequenced: whole blood. The DNA for the CDR3 is TGTGCCAGCAGTTTGGACAGGGGTGGAAAAAAACTGTTTTTT. It encodes CASSLDRGGKKLFF.